The 24 T cell receptor beta chains in this list originate from one sample, sequenced in a study of T-cell memory formation after mild COVID-19. Via MiXCR, TCRdb re-called the 5' RACE reads, giving one row per CDR3 protein. The data hold just over 400,000 distinct CDR3 sequences, with 20% to 30% observed a single time. The sequenced sample was PBMCs or a T cell subset sorted from them (not recorded which). These receptors came from an adult woman who had mild COVID-19 (a few samples of this study predate the infection). Cell type and time point are not known.

This clonotype was recorded a few times. The chain recombines TRBV9 with TRBJ2-5, with D possibly matching TRBD1 (6 bases). Trimming took 0 bases from V and 1 from J, leaving 10 bases between them. This CDR3 has 15 amino acids. Germline values: CDR1 SGDLS, CDR2 YYNGEE. CDR3 residues: CASSVEGHGQETQYF. CDR3 nucleotide sequence: TGTGCCAGCAGCGTAGAGGGACACGGCCAAGAGACCCAGTACTTC.

The chain joins TRBV18 to TRBJ2-1; 7 bases line up with TRBD1. This CDR3 contains 17 residues. Trimming took 4 bases from V and 0 from J; bases not matched to a gene: 9. Germline V gene lookup returns CDR1 KGHSH and CDR2 LQKENI. CDR3 DNA: TGTGCCAGCTCACGAGCCCCCCGACAGGGCTCCTACAATGAGCAGTTCTTC. The encoded protein is CASSRAPRQGSYNEQFF.

The rearrangement joins TRBV29-1 to TRBJ1-4, with 9 bases lining up with TRBD1. The CDR3 loop spans 12 amino acids. V was pared by 7 bases and J by 8 bases, with 5 bases of the junction left unmatched. Germline CDR1 and CDR2: SQVTM and ANQGSEA. The CDR3 reads CSAGQGREKLFF. DNA for the CDR3: TGCAGCGCGGGACAGGGAAGAGAAAAACTGTTTTTT.

There are a few counts of this clonotype. The J gene is TRBJ2-2, the V gene TRBV7-6; the D gene could be TRBD1 or TRBD2 (5 bases each). Trimming shortened V by 1 base and J by 6 bases, and 21 bases separated the two germline ends. The CDR3 is 18 residues long. CDR1 is SGHVS, CDR2 FNYEAQ, per germline. The CDR3 DNA sequence: TGTGCCAGCAGCTTAGGTCCCCCCACGGGACCCCTATCCGGGGAGCTGTTTTTT. Its protein product is CASSLGPPTGPLSGELFF.

The rearrangement joins TRBV7-3 to TRBJ1-1; 7 bases agree with TRBD1. Germline V CDR1 and CDR2: SGHTA, FQGTGA. The CDR3 contains 15 residues. The V segment lost 5 bases and the J segment 7 bases; nucleotides outside the gene matches: 13. CDR3 in amino acids: CASSRDGRGQGEAFF. CDR3 bases: TGTGCCAGCAGCCGTGACGGTAGGGGGCAGGGTGAAGCTTTCTTT.

In its sample, this clonotype was seen a few times. The chain is built from TRBV7-2 and TRBJ2-3, with 11 bases matching TRBD2. CDR3 length: 19 amino acids. Germline trimming cut 1 base from V and 1 base from J; bases unmatched to any gene: 10. Germline-derived CDR1 and CDR2 are SGHTA and FQGNSA. The CDR3: CASSLVGPGGLAGTDTQYF. The CDR3 DNA reads TGTGCCAGCAGCTTAGTTGGACCGGGGGGACTAGCGGGCACAGATACGCAGTATTTT. The complete variable domain, with remaining parts taken from reference TRBV7-2 and TRBJ2-3, reads GAGVSQSPSNKVTEKGKDVELRCDPISGHTALYWYRQSLGQGLEFLIYFQGNSAPDKSGLPSDRFSAERTGGSVSTLTIQRTQQEDSAVYLCASSLVGPGGLAGTDTQYFGPGTRLTVL.

To note about this clonotype: The junction and the germline gene differ at one end; a read error may be behind it. This CDR3 reads CASSFRDSPTDTQYF. The CDR3 bases are TGTGCTAGCAGCTTCCGGGACAGTCCCACAGATACGCAGTATTTT. The chain employs TRBV7-7 and TRBJ2-3, with 7 bases fitting TRBD1. CDR3 length: 15 amino acids. CDR1 is SSHAT, CDR2 FNYEAQ, per germline (reference sequence).

The chain recombines TRBV20-1 with TRBJ2-7, with TRBD1 as a possible D gene (6 bases). Germline CDR1 and CDR2: DFQATT and SNEGSKA (reference sequence). Trimming cost V 1 base and J 2 bases, with 15 bases left between them. The CDR3 loop spans 15 amino acids. CDR3: CSARGYYRVAYEQYF. CDR3 DNA: TGCAGTGCTAGAGGCTACTACAGGGTCGCCTACGAGCAGTACTTC.

The chain uses TRBV12-3 or TRBV12-4 and TRBJ1-1; the D is unclear. Trimming removed 6 bases from V and 3 bases from J, with 14 bases in between. The CDR3 is 14 residues long. Written as DNA, the CDR3 is TGTGCCAGCAGGCCGAGGGTGGGATACACTGAAGCTTTCTTT. Translation: CASRPRVGYTEAFF.

V usage is TRBV6-1 and J usage is TRBJ2-3, with TRBD1 matching over 7 bases. With 1 base clipped from V and 2 bases from J, the junction kept 3 bases outside the gene matches. This CDR3 contains 15 residues. CDR1 and CDR2 (germline): MNHNS, SASEGT. The CDR3 coding sequence is TGTGCCAGCAGTGAAGGGACAGGATCCACAGATACGCAGTATTTT. Encoded protein: CASSEGTGSTDTQYF.

CDR3 DNA sequence: TGTGCCAGCACGGGACTAGCGGGGGACAATGAGCAGTTCTTC. Protein sequence: CASTGLAGDNEQFF. The chain recombines TRBV6-5 with TRBJ2-1, with TRBD2 matching 14 bases. CDR1 and CDR2 (germline): MNHEY, SVGAGI. CDR3 size: 14 residues. Unmatched junction bases numbered 1, after V lost 7 bases and J lost 5 bases.

The chain recombines TRBV4-3 with TRBJ2-2, with 7 bases identical to TRBD2. Germline CDR1 is LGHNA and CDR2 is YSLEER. V lost 1 base and J lost 1; bases outside the gene matches: 3. This CDR3 contains 16 residues. The CDR3 loop reads CASSQVTSVNTGELFF. CDR3 DNA: TGCGCCAGCAGCCAAGTCACTAGCGTGAACACCGGGGAGCTGTTTTTT.

The chain joins TRBV6-1 to TRBJ2-3; a possible D gene is TRBD1 (6 bases). Between the trimmed V and J ends, which lost 2 bases and 3 bases, there was a span of 15 bases. Germline values: CDR1 MNHNS, CDR2 SASEGT. This CDR3 spans 16 amino acids. The CDR3 DNA reads as TGTGCCAGCAGTGAAAGATGGGGGCAGGGGACAGATACGCAGTATTTT. Translation gives CASSERWGQGTDTQYF.

The chain combines TRBV20-1 with TRBJ2-7, with TRBD1 matching over 11 bases. The CDR3 spans 15 residues. V lost 1 base to trimming and J lost 2 bases; unmatched junction nucleotides: 4. The germline V gene encodes CDR1 DFQATT and CDR2 SNEGSKA (reference sequence). CDR3 amino acids: CSARGDRGAPYEQYF. The CDR3 DNA reads as TGCAGTGCTAGAGGGGACAGGGGGGCCCCCTACGAGCAGTACTTC.

This clonotype has only a few counts. CDR3 residues: CASSFSVGELFF. For the CDR3, the DNA is TGTGCCAGCAGCTTCTCGGTTGGGGAGCTGTTTTTT. The rearrangement uses TRBV6-2 or TRBV6-3 and TRBJ2-2; D gene unclear. Germline CDR1 reads MNHEY; CDR2 reads SVGEGT. This CDR3 has 12 amino acids. Trimming took off 6 bases at V and 8 bases at J, with 10 bases between the two ends.

This clonotype appeared a few times. The J gene is TRBJ1-2, the V gene TRBV3-1; D call uncertain. The germline V and J ends were trimmed by 0 bases and 2 bases, with 7 bases remaining between them. The CDR3 contains 14 residues. Per germline, CDR1 LGHDT and CDR2 YNNKEL (reference sequence). In nucleotides, the CDR3 is TGTGCCAGCAGCCAAGACATCTCAAACTATGGCTACACCTTC. This encodes CASSQDISNYGYTF.

This chain links TRBV5-1 with TRBJ2-2; D remains unclear. The germline CDR1 and CDR2 sequences are SGHRS and YFSETQ. V was shortened by 3 bases and J by 4 bases, with 13 bases between the two germline ends. The CDR3 contains 15 residues. The CDR3 nucleotides read TGCGCCAGCAGCTCCGGGCCCTGGGGCACCGGGGAGCTGTTTTTT. Protein: CASSSGPWGTGELFF.

The CDR3 DNA follows: TGTGCCAGCAGCTTAGCAGGGATTGAGACCCAGTACTTC. It encodes CASSLAGIETQYF. The chain is built from TRBV7-2 and TRBJ2-5, with D unresolved. From germline, CDR1 is SGHTA and CDR2 FQGNSA. The ends were cut back, 0 bases at V and 5 bases at J, with 7 bases in the middle. This CDR3 is 13 amino acids long.

The V call is TRBV6-6, the J call TRBJ2-7, with a tentative D call TRBD2 (7 bases). Germline CDR1 is MNHNY and CDR2 is SVGAGI (reference sequence). V shed 4 bases and J shed 6 bases, with 19 bases lying between them. This CDR3 region has 15 residues. The CDR3 region has the DNA TGTGCCAGCAGTTCCCGTAGAGGGGGGGCCCTCGAGCAGTACTTC. It codes for CASSSRRGGALEQYF.

This clonotype was detected a few times. V and J are TRBV15 and TRBJ1-1; D call uncertain. The germline V gene encodes CDR1 LNHNV and CDR2 YYDKDF (reference sequence). Trimming removed 4 bases from V and 10 bases from J, with 19 bases in between. The CDR3 runs 14 residues. The CDR3 DNA reads as TGTGCCACCAGCAAGGAGAGGAATCCGTGGTCAGCTTTCTTT. It specifies CATSKERNPWSAFF.

The rearrangement uses TRBV5-1 and TRBJ2-3; D possibly corresponds to TRBD1 (5 bases). CDR1 and CDR2 (germline): SGHRS, YFSETQ. This CDR3 spans 16 amino acids. V was pared by 3 bases and J by 2 bases, with 16 bases between. The DNA of the CDR3 is TGCGCCAGCAGCTCCCTGGGGCAGGGCGTCACAGATACGCAGTATTTT. This codes for CASSSLGQGVTDTQYF.

This chain joins TRBV9 and TRBJ1-1; D ambiguous. The V end lost 0 bases, the J end lost 5 bases, and 5 bases lay between the germline ends. Germline CDR1 and CDR2: SGDLS and YYNGEE. This CDR3 has 12 amino acids. Here the CDR3 reads CASSVESTEAFF. The CDR3 DNA is TGTGCCAGCAGCGTAGAAAGTACTGAAGCTTTCTTT.

This clonotype is a singleton in its sample. The chain recombines TRBV7-9 with TRBJ2-7, with 10 positions matching TRBD2. The CDR3 is 17 residues long. Trimming at V came to 6 bases and at J to 4 bases, leaving 15 bases not matched to a gene. CDR1 and CDR2 (germline): SEHNR, FQNEAQ (reference sequence). The CDR3, as DNA: TGTGCCAGCAGTAGAGAAGACTCAGCGGGAGGGCCGTACGAGCAGTACTTC. It specifies CASSREDSAGGPYEQYF. The full variable domain, in which reference TRBV7-9 and TRBJ2-7 provide the parts outside the CDR3, is DTGVSQNPRHKITKRGQNVTFRCDPISEHNRLYWYRQTLGQGPEFLTYFQNEAQLEKSRLLSDRFSAERPKGSFSTLEIQRTEQGDSAMYLCASSREDSAGGPYEQYFGPGTRLTVT.

This sequence joins TRBV6-1 and TRBJ1-5, with 7 positions matching TRBD1. The V gene end was trimmed by 4 bases and the J gene end by 8 bases; junction bases not matched to a gene: 11. The CDR3 contains 15 residues. CDR1 and CDR2 (germline): MNHNS, SASEGT. The CDR3 protein is CASSVGGGGREPQHF. The CDR3 bases are TGTGCCAGCAGTGTTGGGGGAGGGGGCAGGGAGCCCCAGCATTTT.